This TCR beta chain was sequenced during a study of CD8 T cells in Susac syndrome (dated by TCRdb to between 2019 and 2020). Regarding the research as a whole: The study used repertoire sequencing to test whether antigen drove CD8+ T cell activation and differentiation in Susac syndrome.

RNA was extracted using the RNeasy kit, and roughly 0.45 to 1 microgram was reverse transcribed with random hexamers. The immunoSEQ multiplex PCR assay, covering 54 Vbeta and 13 Jbeta segments, was used to amplify TCR beta CDR3 regions. To correct PCR amplification bias, a synthetic template baseline was used for both primer optimization and computational correction. Regarding the original processing steps: Only productive sequences were kept, with reads annotated to V, D and J genes according to IMGT and analyzed in immunoSEQ Analyzer. Clonality was computed as one minus Shannon entropy normalized by log2 of the number of productive unique sequences. For each patient and control, public and private clones were evaluated within the 100 most prevalent clones. Clones were defined as Susac-specific when absent from the healthy and MS cohorts, from approximately 970 published viral clones and from other ImmuneACCESS disease sequences. In-frame beta chains were kept once TCRdb had trimmed the public reads at Q25 with fastp and called clones with MiXCR. All rows with the same CDR3 protein become a single entry with the most common DNA and genes. TCRdb assigned the V and J calls; the authors' analysis was not used. In all, the sample holds around 200,000 distinct CDR3 sequences, and almost 96% of those were seen once. In total, the top ten clones hold approximately 0.09% of the sample.

The germline V gene (reference sequence) supplies CDR1 SGHNT and CDR2 YYREEE. Taken from cysteine to phenylalanine, the CDR3 has 15 residues. Only CDR3 DNA is held: 45 bases, read in frame from base 1. The junction shows trimming of 4 bases on V and 1 base on J, plus 14 bases between the germline ends. High-throughput TCR beta sequencing profiled peripheral blood CD8+ and CD4+ T cells from healthy donors, Susac syndrome patients and multiple sclerosis patients. The multiple sclerosis controls were treatment-naive patients whose relapsing-remitting disease, either stable or active, fulfilled the revised McDonald criteria. Bulk CD8+ and CD4+ T cells were purified by magnetic negative isolation, while CD8+ TEMRA cells were enriched using FACS. Blood was drawn into EDTA tubes, processed within 24 hours, and PBMCs were isolated by density gradient centrifugation. PBMCs intended for TCR sequencing were cryopreserved in liquid nitrogen and were subsequently thawed in a 37 degrees C water bath. The sorted or isolated CD4+, CD8+ and CD8+ TEMRA cells had a purity of 90% or higher.

Points the paper makes about the study in general: The study acknowledged that relatively few individuals were included in the TCR sequencing and HLA analysis.

In regard to this clonotype: Its specific antigen is unknown. Qualities for individual bases were not recorded, and no much larger clone is one base off.

This receptor chain uses TRBV5-4 and TRBJ1-1, with the D gene call left open. This TCR was sampled from a human donor with multiple sclerosis. Source material: CD4+ T cells from PBMCs. The base sequence is TGTGCCAGCAGCACCCTAGCCAGTTGGAACACTGAAGCTTTCTTT. Translated, it reads CASSTLASWNTEAFF. Beyond the CDR3, the reference TRBV5-4 and TRBJ1-1 genes provide the residues; the full variable domain reads: ETGVTQSPTHLIKTRGQQVTLRCSSQSGHNTVSWYQQALGQGPQFIFQYYREEENGRGNFPPRFSGLQFPNYSSELNVNALELDDSALYLCASSTLASWNTEAFFGQGTRLTVV.